The 27 T cell receptor beta chains presented below share a single source sample, sequenced in a study of blood T cell repertoires in COVID-19. Here immunoSEQ multiplex PCR was the method, and the copy in TCRdb shows in-frame clones only, minus some. The sample includes 250,000 or so clones, about nine tenths of them seen just once. The specimen sequenced was peripheral blood. These receptors were obtained from a man aged 55 to 70 with acute or convalescent COVID-19.

The chain is built from TRBV5-1 and TRBJ2-7; D gene ambiguous. Germline CDR1 SGHRS, CDR2 YFSETQ. Trimming cost V 4 bases and J 2 bases, with 16 bases left between them. CDR3 length: 15 residues. The CDR3 DNA reads TGCGCCAGCAGCCCGTACCTTGGAGAAACCTACGAGCAGTACTTC. Amino acid sequence: CASSPYLGETYEQYF.

J is TRBJ1-1 and V is TRBV10-3, with 7 bases matching TRBD1. The V and J ends lost 6 bases and 4 bases, in that order; junction bases with no gene match: 2. This CDR3 is 12 amino acids long. The V gene's germline CDR1 is ENHRY and CDR2 SYGVKD. The CDR3 DNA sequence: TGTGCCATCAGGTCAGGGGGCACTGAAGCTTTCTTT. Translated, it gives CAIRSGGTEAFF.

The chain links TRBV28 to TRBJ1-2, with 8 bases identical to TRBD1. V gave up 5 bases and J gave up 2 bases; unmatched junction bases: 4. The CDR3 consists of 14 residues. Per the germline V gene, CDR1 is MDHEN and CDR2 is SYDVKM. The CDR3 DNA sequence: TGTGCCAGCAGTCTCGGACAGGGAAACTATGGCTACACCTTC. Translating gives CASSLGQGNYGYTF.

V is TRBV7-9 and J is TRBJ2-1; the match to TRBD2 covers 8 bases. After removal of 3 bases from V and 10 bases from J, the junction contained 11 bases not matched to a gene. The CDR3 totals 15 residues. Germline CDR1 is SEHNR and CDR2 is FQNEAQ (reference sequence). CDR3 residues: CASSFTSGPPGEQFF. CDR3 nucleotide sequence: TGTGCCAGCAGCTTTACTAGCGGACCCCCGGGGGAGCAGTTCTTC.

J is TRBJ2-2 and V is TRBV5-1; a possible D gene is TRBD1 (6 bases). Germline V gene data show CDR1 as SGHRS and CDR2 as YFSETQ. The CDR3 contains 14 residues. Deletions cut 3 bases from V and 6 bases from J, with 12 bases between. In DNA, the CDR3 is TGCGCCAGCAGCTCGCAGGGGAAGGCCGGGGAGCTGTTTTTT. Translated: CASSSQGKAGELFF.

The V and J genes are TRBV11-3 and TRBJ2-1; tentative D call: TRBD2 (5 bases). Germline values: CDR1 SGHNT, CDR2 YENEEA. The CDR3 sequence is 14 residues long. Trimming stripped 1 base from V and 5 bases from J, with 9 bases between. This chain's CDR3 is CASSLGSGDNEQFF. For the CDR3, the DNA is TGTGCCAGCAGCTTAGGAAGCGGAGACAATGAGCAGTTCTTC.

The sample holds one count of this clone. This chain uses TRBV11-3 with TRBJ2-2; no clear D. The V gene lost 5 bases and the J gene lost 0 bases, with 13 bases spanning the gap. The germline CDR1 and CDR2 sequences are SGHNT and YENEEA. This CDR3 is 16 amino acids long. CDR3 DNA sequence: TGTGCCAGCAGCCCCCGGGTGCCAGCGAACACCGGGGAGCTGTTTTTT. Translating gives CASSPRVPANTGELFF.

V usage is TRBV7-2 and J usage is TRBJ2-7; TRBD2 agrees at 13 bases. The CDR3 has 17 amino acids. Germline CDR1 is SGHTA and CDR2 is FQGNSA. Trimming took 4 bases from V and 2 from J; bases not matched to a gene: 8. CDR3 DNA: TGTGCCAGCAGCTCCGGGGGGACTAGCGGGATGGCCTACGAGCAGTACTTC. This codes for CASSSGGTSGMAYEQYF.

The V gene is TRBV27, the J gene TRBJ2-2, with TRBD1 matching over 10 bases. Per germline, CDR1 MNHEY and CDR2 SMNVEV (reference sequence). V shed 4 bases and J 3 bases; nucleotides not matched to a gene: 11. There are 18 residues in the CDR3. CDR3: CASSSIHRDRGYTGELFF. Written as DNA, the CDR3 is TGTGCCAGCAGTTCAATACACCGGGACAGGGGTTACACCGGGGAGCTGTTTTTT.

About this clone itself: Other DNA sequences in the sample encode the same CDR3. The chain combines TRBV9 with TRBJ1-1; a possible D gene is TRBD1 (6 bases). The V gene lost 0 bases and the J gene lost 5 bases, with 8 bases spanning the gap. In germline, CDR1 is SGDLS, CDR2 YYNGEE. There are 13 residues in the CDR3. CDR3 region: CASSVARGTEAFF. The CDR3 DNA reads TGTGCCAGCAGCGTAGCCAGGGGAACTGAAGCTTTCTTT.

This rearrangement joins TRBV13 to TRBJ2-7; 10 bases are shared with TRBD2. Germline assignment: CDR1 PRHDT and CDR2 FYEKMQ (reference sequence). Unmatched junction bases numbered 12, after V lost 5 bases and J lost 2 bases. This CDR3 has 17 residues. The CDR3 sequence is CASSPEGSGRTTYEQYF. The CDR3 DNA reads as TGTGCCAGCAGCCCAGAGGGTAGCGGGAGGACAACCTACGAGCAGTACTTC.

The chain couples TRBV7-2 to TRBJ1-2, with 9 bases that match TRBD1. Germline assignment: CDR1 SGHTA and CDR2 FQGNSA. This CDR3 contains 15 residues. V shed 6 bases and J 4 bases; nucleotides not matched to a gene: 9. The CDR3 sequence: CASRIQGAESYGYTF. CDR3 nucleotides: TGTGCCAGCAGAATACAGGGGGCGGAAAGCTATGGCTACACCTTC.

This clone was counted only a few times. The V and J genes are TRBV9 and TRBJ1-2; tentative D call: TRBD1 (6 bases). V was trimmed by 4 bases and J by 5 bases, leaving 12 bases between them. CDR1 is SGDLS and CDR2 is YYNGEE in the germline V gene. This CDR3 contains 13 residues. This chain's CDR3 is CASSPRGGYGYTF. The CDR3 region has the DNA TGTGCCAGCAGCCCAAGAGGGGGTTATGGCTACACCTTC. Supplemented by reference TRBV9 and TRBJ1-2, the full variable domain reads DSGVTQTPKHLITATGQRVTLRCSPRSGDLSVYWYQQSLDQGLQFLIQYYNGEERAKGNILERFSAQQFPDLHSELNLSSLELGDSALYFCASSPRGGYGYTFGSGTRLTVV.

V and J are TRBV4-1 and TRBJ2-7, with TRBD1 as a possible D gene (7 bases). The CDR3 loop spans 15 amino acids. Germline CDR1 is MGHRA and CDR2 is YSYEKL. Trimming cost V 4 bases and J 3 bases, with 16 bases left between them. The CDR3 coding sequence is TGCGCCAGCAGCCTGGCGGCAGGGGGACTCTACGAGCAGTACTTC. This translates into CASSLAAGGLYEQYF.

The CDR3 DNA follows: TGTGCCAGCAGCACCTTCTCCTCGACCGAGGGAGAGACCCAGTACTTC. The encoded protein is CASSTFSSTEGETQYF. The chain has TRBV6-6 and TRBJ2-5, with a possible D match to TRBD2 (5 bases). This CDR3 spans 16 amino acids. Germline CDR1 reads MNHNY; CDR2 reads SVGAGI (reference sequence). Trimming took 6 bases from V and 4 from J, leaving 21 bases between them.

The chain couples TRBV6-6 to TRBJ2-5, with TRBD1 as a possible D gene (6 bases). Germline CDR1 and CDR2: MNHNY and SVGAGI (reference sequence). The V end was cut by 3 bases, the J end by 1 base, with 15 bases between. The CDR3 is 16 amino acids. The CDR3 spells CASSYSAGAPQETQYF. The CDR3 nucleotides are TGTGCCAGCAGTTATTCTGCAGGGGCGCCCCAAGAGACCCAGTACTTC.

This clone was seen only once. V is TRBV7-3 and J is TRBJ2-3; 11 bases match TRBD2. The CDR3 consists of 18 residues. Germline CDR1 SGHTA, CDR2 FQGTGA. V shed 4 bases and J 1 base; nucleotides not matched to a gene: 10. CDR3 loop: CASSSPSGRRLRTDTQYF. The CDR3 region has the DNA TGTGCCAGCAGCTCACCTAGCGGGAGGCGCCTCCGCACAGATACGCAGTATTTT.

The chain couples TRBV6-2 or TRBV6-3 to TRBJ1-5, with unresolved D. The CDR3 is 11 residues long. V was pared by 2 bases and J by 8 bases, with 4 bases between. Germline V gene lookup returns CDR1 MNHEY and CDR2 SVGEGT. Here the CDR3 reads CASSYPEPQHF. Written as DNA, the CDR3 is TGTGCCAGCAGTTACCCCGAGCCCCAGCATTTT.

This sequence joins TRBV6-2 or TRBV6-3 and TRBJ1-5, with 8 bases fitting TRBD1. The CDR3 runs to 19 residues. J lost 0 bases, V lost 2 bases, and 12 bases had no gene match. CDR1 is MNHEY and CDR2 is SVGEGT in the germline V gene. The CDR3 sequence is CASSYDVRRTGISNQPQHF. Here the CDR3 DNA reads TGTGCCAGCAGTTACGATGTTAGAAGGACAGGGATTAGCAATCAGCCCCAGCATTTT.

This clone was counted a single time. This chain links TRBV11-3 with TRBJ1-3; D is undetermined. Trimming left V 1 base short and J 0 bases short, with 10 bases between. Germline CDR1 reads SGHNT; CDR2 reads YENEEA. CDR3 length equals 16 residues. The CDR3 DNA sequence: TGTGCCAGCAGCTTAGGAGGCGGCAGCTCTGGAAACACCATATATTTT. Protein sequence: CASSLGGGSSGNTIYF.

The chain couples TRBV28 to TRBJ1-5; 7 nucleotides agree with TRBD1. Germline assignment: CDR1 MDHEN and CDR2 SYDVKM. The CDR3 contains 15 residues. The J segment lost 1 base and the V segment lost 7 bases, leaving 7 bases of the junction unmatched. DNA for the CDR3: TGTGCCAGCACCACAGACAGGGAGAGCAATCAGCCCCAGCATTTT. This encodes CASTTDRESNQPQHF.

The V gene is TRBV7-9, the J gene TRBJ2-7, with 14 bases lining up with TRBD2. The V and J ends lost 5 bases and 6 bases, in that order; junction bases with no gene match: 12. There are 17 residues in the CDR3. The germline V gene encodes CDR1 SEHNR and CDR2 FQNEAQ (reference sequence). The CDR3 sequence: CASSHVPGLAGAFEQYF. DNA of the CDR3: TGTGCCAGCAGCCACGTCCCGGGACTAGCGGGAGCGTTCGAGCAGTACTTC.

This chain links TRBV7-2 with TRBJ1-2, with TRBD1 matching 8 bases. The CDR3 loop spans 12 amino acids. Losses at the gene ends were 4 bases for V and 12 bases for J; bases not matched to a gene: 7. Per germline, CDR1 SGHTA and CDR2 FQGNSA. The CDR3 here is CASSSTGGQDTF. CDR3 sequence (DNA): TGTGCCAGCAGCTCTACAGGGGGTCAGGACACCTTC.

The rearrangement uses TRBV27 and TRBJ1-1; D uncertain. The CDR3 contains 15 residues. V lost 6 bases and J lost 6, with 20 bases in between. Germline V gene data show CDR1 as MNHEY and CDR2 as SMNVEV (reference sequence). The CDR3 DNA is TGTGCCAGCAGCCCGCGACTGGATGAACGGGCTGAAGCTTTCTTT. Amino acids: CASSPRLDERAEAFF.

V usage is TRBV7-9 and J usage is TRBJ1-4; 8 bases agree with TRBD1. This CDR3 contains 16 residues. V trimming: 0 bases; J trimming: 7 bases; junction bases outside the gene matches: 7. Germline CDR1 and CDR2: SEHNR and FQNEAQ (reference sequence). This CDR3 is CASSLAGQGSTEKLFF. DNA of the CDR3: TGTGCCAGCAGCTTAGCAGGACAGGGCTCGACTGAAAAACTGTTTTTT. Full variable domain (outside the CDR3, taken from reference TRBV7-9 and TRBJ1-4): DTGVSQNPRHKITKRGQNVTFRCDPISEHNRLYWYRQTLGQGPEFLTYFQNEAQLEKSRLLSDRFSAERPKGSFSTLEIQRTEQGDSAMYLCASSLAGQGSTEKLFFGSGTQLSVL.

The gene calls are TRBV7-9 and TRBJ2-1; 11 positions agree with TRBD2. There are 15 residues in the CDR3. CDR1 is SEHNR and CDR2 is FQNEAQ in the germline V gene (reference sequence). V trimming: 4 bases; J trimming: 8 bases; junction bases outside the gene matches: 7. CDR3 protein: CASSSLAGGKDEQFF. The CDR3 DNA follows: TGTGCCAGCAGCTCTCTAGCGGGGGGTAAGGATGAGCAGTTCTTC.

The chain couples TRBV28 to TRBJ2-1, with 9 positions matching TRBD2. From germline, CDR1 is MDHEN and CDR2 SYDVKM. CDR3 length equals 16 residues. Unmatched junction bases numbered 9, after V lost 2 bases and J lost 7 bases. The CDR3 sequence is CASSLPISGSGNEQFF. The CDR3 DNA reads TGTGCCAGCAGTTTACCCATTAGCGGGAGCGGAAATGAGCAGTTCTTC.